The sequence of this TCR beta chain was determined in a study of T-cell reconstitution after alpha-beta-depleted transplantation in children. There are 16 residues in the CDR3. From germline, CDR1 is SGDLS and CDR2 YYNGEE. With V trimmed by 3 bases and J by 9 bases, 15 bases remained unmatched. For TCRbeta, the library was prepared with unique molecular identifiers. TCRdb recomputed calls from the PCR reads with MiXCR, one row per CDR3 protein. The sample holds 600,000 or so distinct CDR3 sequences, 20% to 25% seen once. The rearrangement uses TRBV9 and TRBJ2-1; 7 bases line up with TRBD2. This specimen consisted of PBMCs, mostly from graft donor cells, obtained 360 days after TCRalphabeta/CD19-depleted stem cell transplant. The sequence derives from a boy less than two years old who had a stem cell transplant for acute myeloid leukemia, so the T cells may come from the graft donor. The CDR3 nucleotides read TGTGCCAGCAGCGGACGAGCGGGGATTAGAGTTGGTGAGCAGTTCTTC. This sequence encodes CASSGRAGIRVGEQFF.